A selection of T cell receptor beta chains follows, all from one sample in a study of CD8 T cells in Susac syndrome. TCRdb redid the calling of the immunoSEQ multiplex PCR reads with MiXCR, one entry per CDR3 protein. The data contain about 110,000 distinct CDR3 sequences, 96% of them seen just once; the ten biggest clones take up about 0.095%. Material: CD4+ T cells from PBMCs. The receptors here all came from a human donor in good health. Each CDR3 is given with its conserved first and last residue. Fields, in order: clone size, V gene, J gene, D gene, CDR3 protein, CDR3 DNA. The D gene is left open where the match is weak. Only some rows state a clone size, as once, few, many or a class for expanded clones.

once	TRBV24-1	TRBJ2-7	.	CATSDPGALSYEQYF	TGTGCCACCAGTGATCCCGGGGCCCTCTCCTACGAGCAGTACTTC
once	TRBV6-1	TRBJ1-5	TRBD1	CASSPGTVGPEFSNQPQHF	TGTGCCAGCAGTCCCGGGACAGTGGGACCCGAGTTTAGCAATCAGCCCCAGCATTTT
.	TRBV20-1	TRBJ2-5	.	CSATNTRVNQETQYF	TGCAGTGCTACCAACACCAGGGTAAACCAAGAGACCCAGTACTTC
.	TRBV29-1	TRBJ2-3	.	CSAPAGAGQVPRGTQYF	TGCAGCGCCCCCGCGGGGGCAGGGCAGGTTCCTCGCGGTACGCAGTATTTT
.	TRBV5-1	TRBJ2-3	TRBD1	CASSRDRARTDTQYF	TGCGCCAGCAGCCGGGACAGGGCCCGCACAGATACGCAGTATTTT
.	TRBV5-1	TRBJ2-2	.	CASCGTDGGELFF	TGCGCCAGCTGCGGGACAGACGGCGGGGAGCTGTTTTTT
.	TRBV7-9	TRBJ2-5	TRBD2	CASSSSSGRETQYF	TGTGCCAGCAGCTCATCTAGCGGGCGAGAGACCCAGTACTTC
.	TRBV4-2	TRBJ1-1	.	CASSHGRDTEAFF	TGTGCCAGCAGCCATGGCCGGGACACTGAAGCTTTCTTT
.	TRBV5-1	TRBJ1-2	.	CASRLTGFNYGYTF	TGCGCCAGCAGACTGACAGGTTTTAACTATGGCTACACCTTC
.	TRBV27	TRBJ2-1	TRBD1	CASSFPWTGLSYNEQFF	TGTGCCAGCAGTTTTCCCTGGACAGGCCTCTCCTACAATGAGCAGTTCTTC
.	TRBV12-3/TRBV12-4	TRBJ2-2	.	CASTSLRAEARGELFF	TGTGCCAGCACCTCTCTGCGGGCAGAGGCCCGCGGGGAGCTGTTTTTT
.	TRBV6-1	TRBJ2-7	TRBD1	CASRTGTGKSYEQYF	TGTGCCAGCAGAACCGGGACAGGGAAATCCTACGAGCAGTACTTC
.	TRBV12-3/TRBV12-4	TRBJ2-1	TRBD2	CASSPGLGVEQFF	TGTGCCAGCAGTCCCGGACTAGGGGTTGAGCAGTTCTTC
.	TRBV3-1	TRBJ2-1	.	CASSQGSYNEQFF	TGTGCCAGCAGCCAAGGGAGCTACAATGAGCAGTTCTTC
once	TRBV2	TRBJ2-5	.	CASRAEVGETQYF	TGTGCCAGCAGGGCCGAGGTTGGGGAGACCCAGTACTTC
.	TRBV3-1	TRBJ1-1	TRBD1	CASSTHRGRTEAFF	TGTGCCAGCAGCACTCACAGGGGGCGAACTGAAGCTTTCTTT
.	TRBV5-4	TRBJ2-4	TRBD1	CASSPQGAESKNIQYF	TGTGCCAGCAGCCCCCAGGGGGCTGAATCCAAAAACATTCAGTACTTC
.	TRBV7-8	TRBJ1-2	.	CASSQGTLNYGYTF	TGTGCCAGCAGTCAGGGGACGCTTAACTATGGCTACACCTTC
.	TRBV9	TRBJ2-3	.	CASSVIGNTDTQYF	TGTGCCAGCAGCGTAATAGGGAACACAGATACGCAGTATTTT
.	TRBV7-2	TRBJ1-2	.	CASSLRQGPGYTF	TGTGCCAGCAGCTTAAGGCAGGGGCCTGGCTACACCTTC
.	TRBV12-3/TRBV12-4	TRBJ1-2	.	CASSLVRYREEGYTF	TGTGCCAGCAGTTTGGTTCGATACAGGGAAGAGGGCTACACCTTC
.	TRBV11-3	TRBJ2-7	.	CASSLGHNYEQYF	TGTGCCAGCAGCCTCGGACATAACTACGAGCAGTACTTC
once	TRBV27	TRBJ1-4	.	CASSPSRQGEKLFF	TGTGCCAGCAGTCCCTCTCGGCAGGGAGAAAAACTGTTTTTT
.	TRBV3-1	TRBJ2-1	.	CASSQAPSEQFF	TGTGCCAGCAGCCAAGCCCCTAGTGAGCAGTTCTTC
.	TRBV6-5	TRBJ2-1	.	CASSYHRDTNEQFF	TGTGCCAGCAGTTACCACAGGGATACGAATGAGCAGTTCTTC
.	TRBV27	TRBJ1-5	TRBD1	CASSSIRDRDQPQHF	TGTGCCAGCAGTTCCATCCGGGACAGGGACCAGCCCCAGCATTTT
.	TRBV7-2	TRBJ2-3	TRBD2	CASSLGRGAPDTQYF	TGTGCCAGCAGCTTAGGGCGGGGGGCCCCAGATACGCAGTATTTT
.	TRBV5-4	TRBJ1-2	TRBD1	CASSELTGLLGYTF	TGTGCCAGCAGCGAGCTGACAGGGCTTCTGGGCTACACCTTC
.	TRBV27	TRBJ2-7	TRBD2	CASSLSLAGGGEQYF	TGTGCCAGCAGTTTATCGCTAGCGGGAGGGGGCGAGCAGTACTTC
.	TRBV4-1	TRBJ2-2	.	CASSQPTRQSTGELFF	TGCGCCAGCAGCCAGCCTACACGACAGAGCACCGGGGAGCTGTTTTTT
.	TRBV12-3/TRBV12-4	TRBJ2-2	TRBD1	CASSLAGQGKSGELFF	TGTGCCAGCAGTTTAGCGGGACAGGGGAAATCCGGGGAGCTGTTTTTT
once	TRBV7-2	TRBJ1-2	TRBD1	CASSLVPLGQINGYTF	TGTGCCAGCAGCTTAGTCCCTTTGGGACAGATAAATGGCTACACCTTC
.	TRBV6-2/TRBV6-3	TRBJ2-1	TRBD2	CASSYVGGLNEQFF	TGTGCCAGCAGTTACGTGGGAGGGCTTAATGAGCAGTTCTTC
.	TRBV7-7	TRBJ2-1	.	CASSPTSRDEQFF	TGTGCTAGCAGCCCCACTAGCAGAGATGAGCAGTTCTTC
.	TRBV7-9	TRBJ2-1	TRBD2	CASSPRLAGDHEQFF	TGTGCCAGCAGCCCGCGACTAGCGGGAGACCATGAGCAGTTCTTC
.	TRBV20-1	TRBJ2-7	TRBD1	CSARWGDRVSYEQYF	TGCAGTGCTAGATGGGGGGACAGGGTATCCTACGAGCAGTACTTC
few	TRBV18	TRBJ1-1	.	CASSPGRGNTEAFF	TGTGCCAGCTCCCCGGGGCGGGGCAACACTGAAGCTTTCTTT
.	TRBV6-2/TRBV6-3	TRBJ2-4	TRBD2	CASSPTAGAAKNIQYF	TGTGCCAGCAGCCCTACAGCGGGAGCGGCCAAAAACATTCAGTACTTC
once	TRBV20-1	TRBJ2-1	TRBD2	CSAKGLAGNEQFF	TGCAGTGCTAAGGGACTAGCGGGCAATGAGCAGTTCTTC
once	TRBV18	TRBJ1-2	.	CASSPEGYYGYTF	TGTGCCAGCTCACCCGAGGGATACTATGGCTACACCTTC
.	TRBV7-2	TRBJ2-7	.	CASSGRADSYEQYF	TGTGCCAGCAGCGGACGGGCAGACTCCTACGAGCAGTACTTC
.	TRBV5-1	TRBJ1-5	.	CASSLEGTQPQHF	TGCGCCAGCAGCTTGGAAGGGACTCAGCCCCAGCATTTT
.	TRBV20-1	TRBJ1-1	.	CSARAGTEAFF	TGCAGTGCTAGAGCCGGGACAGAAGCTTTCTTT
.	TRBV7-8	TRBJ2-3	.	CASSGGSTDTQYF	TGTGCCAGCAGTGGCGGTAGCACAGATACGCAGTATTTT
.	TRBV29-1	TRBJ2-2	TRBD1	CSAGTGNTGELFF	TGCAGCGCCGGGACAGGGAACACCGGGGAGCTGTTTTTT
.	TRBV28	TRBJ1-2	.	CASSLRTGGYTF	TGTGCCAGCAGCCTACGAACGGGGGGCTACACCTTC
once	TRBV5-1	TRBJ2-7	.	CASSRGQGGVSYEQYF	TGCGCCAGCAGCCGGGGCCAGGGAGGTGTCTCCTACGAGCAGTACTTC
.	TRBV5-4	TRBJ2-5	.	CASNSGERETQYF	TGTGCCAGCAATAGCGGCGAAAGGGAGACCCAGTACTTC
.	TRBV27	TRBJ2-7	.	CASSLSARGIPYEQYF	TGTGCCAGCAGTTTATCTGCTAGGGGGATTCCGTACGAGCAGTACTTC
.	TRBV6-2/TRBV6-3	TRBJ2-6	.	CASSRPGAGANVLTF	TGTGCCAGCAGTCGACCAGGGGCTGGGGCCAACGTCCTGACTTTC
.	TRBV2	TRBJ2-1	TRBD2	CASSEIGGRAYNEQFF	TGTGCCAGCAGTGAAATCGGCGGGAGGGCCTACAATGAGCAGTTCTTC
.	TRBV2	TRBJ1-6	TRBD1	CASRQGAENSPLHF	TGTGCCAGCCGACAGGGGGCAGAGAATTCACCCCTCCACTTT
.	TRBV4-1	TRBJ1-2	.	CASSQPWSGPLGYTF	TGCGCCAGCAGCCAACCTTGGTCGGGGCCCCTTGGCTACACCTTC
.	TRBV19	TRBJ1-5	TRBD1	CATNPGQFNQPQHF	TGTGCCACCAATCCGGGACAGTTCAATCAGCCCCAGCATTTT